The rows below give T cell receptor beta chains drawn from one sample of a study of T cell responses to AZD1222 COVID-19 vaccine. Measured with immunoSEQ multiplex PCR; TCRdb has only the in-frame clones, and not every one. This table holds around 140,000 clones, approximately 85% found once. Sequences were derived from peripheral blood, sampled 28 days after the second dose of the MenACWY control vaccine. These receptor sequences come from an adult who received the MenACWY meningococcal vaccine as a control. The conserved cysteine and the conserved F or W are not part of the CDR3 here. The order of the fields is V gene, CDR3 protein.

TRBV9 ASSALLAESTDTQY
TRBV6-5 ASTSPFADTQY
TRBV19 ASSMRQGDEKLF
TRBV7-8 ASSLTGNQPQH
TRBV19 ASSTTDRGVNQPQH
TRBV28 ASRLSGLRSYEQY
TRBV19 ASSKDRHNYGYT
TRBV5-5 ASSLDRANTGELF
TRBV5-1 ASSGTSGNNEQF
TRBV3-1/TRBV3-2 ASSRHH
TRBV10-2 ASSSDSRLAGGDEQF
TRBV19 ASRSRPAGNTIY
TRBV7-2 ASSFYRGLNQPQH
TRBV7-2 ASSHGRGGRSTDTQY
TRBV5-1 ASSSSGDWGYT
TRBV5-4 ASSVPGQYGYT
TRBV6-5 ASSTSGISYEQY
TRBV2 ASSEKGRATGELF
TRBV19 ASNRGGDEKLF
TRBV29-1 SVRTGLGIEAF
TRBV7-2 ASSASGGATDTQY
TRBV5-1 ASSLDRRLNTEAF
TRBV7-2 ASSLGQYSNQPQH
TRBV7-2 ASSSRTGRTNQPQH